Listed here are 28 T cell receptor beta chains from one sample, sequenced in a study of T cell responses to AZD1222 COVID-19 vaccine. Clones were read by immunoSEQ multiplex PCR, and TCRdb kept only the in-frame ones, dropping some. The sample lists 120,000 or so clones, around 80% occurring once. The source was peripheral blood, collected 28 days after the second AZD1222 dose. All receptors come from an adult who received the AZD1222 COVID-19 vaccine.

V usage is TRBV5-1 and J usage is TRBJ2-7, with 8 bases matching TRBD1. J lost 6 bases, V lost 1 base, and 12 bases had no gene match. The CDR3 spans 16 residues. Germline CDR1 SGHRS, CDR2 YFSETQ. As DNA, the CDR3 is TGCGCCAGCAGCTTGACCTGGCAGGGGGCGAGAAGCGAGCAGTACTTC. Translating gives CASSLTWQGARSEQYF.

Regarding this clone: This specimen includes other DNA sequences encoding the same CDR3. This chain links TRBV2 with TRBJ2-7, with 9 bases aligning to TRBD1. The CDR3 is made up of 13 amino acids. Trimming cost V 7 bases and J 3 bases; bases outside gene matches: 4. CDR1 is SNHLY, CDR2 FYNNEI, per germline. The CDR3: CASTGQGFYEQYF. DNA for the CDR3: TGTGCCAGCACGGGACAGGGATTCTACGAGCAGTACTTC.

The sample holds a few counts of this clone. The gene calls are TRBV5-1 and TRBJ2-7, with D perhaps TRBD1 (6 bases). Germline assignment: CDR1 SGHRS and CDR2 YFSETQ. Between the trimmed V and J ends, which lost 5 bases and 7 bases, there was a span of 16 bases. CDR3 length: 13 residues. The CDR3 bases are TGCGCCAGCAGTTATCGGACAGTGCAGGAGCAGTACTTC. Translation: CASSYRTVQEQYF. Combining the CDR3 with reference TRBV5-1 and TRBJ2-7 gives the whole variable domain KAGVTQTPRYLIKTRGQQVTLSCSPISGHRSVSWYQQTPGQGLQFLFEYFSETQRNKGNFPGRFSGRQFSNSRSEMNVSTLELGDSALYLCASSYRTVQEQYFGPGTRLTVT.

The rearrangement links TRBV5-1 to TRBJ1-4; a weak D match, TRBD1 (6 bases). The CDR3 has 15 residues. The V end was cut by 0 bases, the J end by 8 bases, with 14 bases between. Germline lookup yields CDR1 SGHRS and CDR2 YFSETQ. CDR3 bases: TGCGCCAGCAGCTTGGCCGTGGCAGGGGTCGAAAAACTGTTTTTT. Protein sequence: CASSLAVAGVEKLFF.

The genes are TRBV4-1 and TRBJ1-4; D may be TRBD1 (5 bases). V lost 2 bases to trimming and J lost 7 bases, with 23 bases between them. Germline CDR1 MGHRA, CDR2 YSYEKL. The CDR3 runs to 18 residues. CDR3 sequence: CASSQYSTPSTGGEKLFF. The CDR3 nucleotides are TGCGCCAGCAGCCAATACAGTACCCCTTCAACAGGCGGTGAAAAACTGTTTTTT.

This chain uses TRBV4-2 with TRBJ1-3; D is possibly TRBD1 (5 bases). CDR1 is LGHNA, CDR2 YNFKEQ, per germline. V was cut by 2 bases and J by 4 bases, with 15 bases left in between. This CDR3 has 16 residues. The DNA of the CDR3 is TGTGCCAGCAGCCAAAGAACGGGGACCGACGGAAACACCATATATTTT. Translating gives CASSQRTGTDGNTIYF.

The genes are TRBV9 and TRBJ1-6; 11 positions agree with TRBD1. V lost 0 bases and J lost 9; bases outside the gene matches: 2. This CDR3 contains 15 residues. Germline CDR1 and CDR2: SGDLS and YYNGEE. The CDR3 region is CASSVEGTGGSPLHF. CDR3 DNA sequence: TGTGCCAGCAGCGTAGAAGGGACAGGGGGTTCACCCCTCCACTTT.

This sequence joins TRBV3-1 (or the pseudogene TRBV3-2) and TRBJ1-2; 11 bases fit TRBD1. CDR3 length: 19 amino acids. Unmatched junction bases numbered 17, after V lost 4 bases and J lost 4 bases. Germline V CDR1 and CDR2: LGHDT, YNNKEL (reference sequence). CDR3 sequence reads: CASSPSSGQGATLGYGYTF. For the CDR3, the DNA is TGTGCCAGCAGCCCCAGCTCTGGACAGGGGGCCACCTTGGGCTATGGCTACACCTTC.

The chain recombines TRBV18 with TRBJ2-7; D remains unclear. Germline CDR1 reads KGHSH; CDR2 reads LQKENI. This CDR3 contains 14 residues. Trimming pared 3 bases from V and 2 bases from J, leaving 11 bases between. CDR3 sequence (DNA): TGTGCCAGCTCACCCCCAGTGGTTACCTACGAGCAGTACTTC. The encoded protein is CASSPPVVTYEQYF.

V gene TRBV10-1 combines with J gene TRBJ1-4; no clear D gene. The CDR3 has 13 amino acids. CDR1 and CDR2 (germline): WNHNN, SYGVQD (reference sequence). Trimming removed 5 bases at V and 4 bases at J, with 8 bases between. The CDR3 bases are TGCGCCAGCAGTCGGCAGATTAATGAAAAACTGTTTTTT. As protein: CASSRQINEKLFF.

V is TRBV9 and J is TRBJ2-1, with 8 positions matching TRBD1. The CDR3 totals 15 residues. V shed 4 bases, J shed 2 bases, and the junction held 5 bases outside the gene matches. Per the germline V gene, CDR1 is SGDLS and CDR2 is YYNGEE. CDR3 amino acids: CASSPRDRPYNEQFF. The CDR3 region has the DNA TGTGCCAGCAGCCCTCGGGACAGGCCCTACAATGAGCAGTTCTTC.

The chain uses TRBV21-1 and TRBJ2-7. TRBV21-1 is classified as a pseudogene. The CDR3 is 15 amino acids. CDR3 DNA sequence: TGTGCCAGCAGCAAAGCCCTAAGGACCTCCTACGAGCAGTACTTC. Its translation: CASSKALRTSYEQYF.

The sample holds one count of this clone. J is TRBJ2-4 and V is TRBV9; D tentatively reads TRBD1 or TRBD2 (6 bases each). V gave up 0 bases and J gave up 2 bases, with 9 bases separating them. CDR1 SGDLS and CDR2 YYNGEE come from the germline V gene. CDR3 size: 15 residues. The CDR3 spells CASSVEGGSKNIQYF. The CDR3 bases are TGTGCCAGCAGCGTAGAAGGGGGGTCCAAAAACATTCAGTACTTC.

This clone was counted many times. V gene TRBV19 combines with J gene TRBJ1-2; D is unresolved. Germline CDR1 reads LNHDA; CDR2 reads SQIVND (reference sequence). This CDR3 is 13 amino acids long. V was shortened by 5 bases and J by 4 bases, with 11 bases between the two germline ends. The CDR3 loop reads CASSSRLGYGYTF. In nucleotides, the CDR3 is TGTGCCAGTAGTTCCAGACTCGGCTATGGCTACACCTTC.

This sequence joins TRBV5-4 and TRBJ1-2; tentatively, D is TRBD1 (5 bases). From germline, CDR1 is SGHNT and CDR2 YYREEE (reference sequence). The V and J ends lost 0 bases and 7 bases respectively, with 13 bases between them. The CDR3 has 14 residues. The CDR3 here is CASSLEAGYSGYTF. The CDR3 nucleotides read TGTGCCAGCAGCTTGGAGGCAGGGTATAGTGGCTACACCTTC.

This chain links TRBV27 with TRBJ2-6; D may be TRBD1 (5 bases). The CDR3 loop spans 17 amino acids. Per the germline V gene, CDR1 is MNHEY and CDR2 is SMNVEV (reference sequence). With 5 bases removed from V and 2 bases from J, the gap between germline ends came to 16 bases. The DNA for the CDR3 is TGTGCCAGCAGTCGCGCCCAAGGGGCACCTGGGGCCAACGTCCTGACTTTC. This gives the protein CASSRAQGAPGANVLTF.

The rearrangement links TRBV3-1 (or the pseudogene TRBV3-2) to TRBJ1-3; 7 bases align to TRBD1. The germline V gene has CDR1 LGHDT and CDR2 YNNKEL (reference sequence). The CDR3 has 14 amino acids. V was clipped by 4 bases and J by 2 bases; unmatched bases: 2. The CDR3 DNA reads TGTGCCAGCAGCCCCGGGACAGCTGGAAACACCATATATTTT. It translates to CASSPGTAGNTIYF.

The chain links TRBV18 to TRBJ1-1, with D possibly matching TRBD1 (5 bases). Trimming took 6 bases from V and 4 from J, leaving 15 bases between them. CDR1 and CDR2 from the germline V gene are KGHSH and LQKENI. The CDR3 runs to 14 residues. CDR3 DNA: TGTGCCAGCTCGTCGCAGGGATCCGGCACTGAAGCTTTCTTT. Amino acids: CASSSQGSGTEAFF.

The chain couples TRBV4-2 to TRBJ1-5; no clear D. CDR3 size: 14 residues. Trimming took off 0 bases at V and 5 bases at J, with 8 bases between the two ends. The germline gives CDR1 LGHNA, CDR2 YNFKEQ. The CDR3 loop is CASSQDLTHQPQHF. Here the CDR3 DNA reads TGTGCCAGCAGCCAAGATCTAACCCATCAGCCCCAGCATTTT.

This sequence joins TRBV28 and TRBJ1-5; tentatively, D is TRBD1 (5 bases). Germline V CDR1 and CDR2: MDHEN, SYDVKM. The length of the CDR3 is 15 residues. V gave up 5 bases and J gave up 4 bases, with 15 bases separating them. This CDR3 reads CASSPTGSLNQPQHF. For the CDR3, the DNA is TGTGCCAGCAGTCCCACAGGCTCCCTAAATCAGCCCCAGCATTTT. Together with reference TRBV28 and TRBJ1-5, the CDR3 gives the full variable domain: DVKVTQSSRYLVKRTGEKVFLECVQDMDHENMFWYRQDPGLGLRLIYFSYDVKMKEKGDIPEGYSVSREKKERFSLILESASTNQTSMYLCASSPTGSLNQPQHFGDGTRLSIL.

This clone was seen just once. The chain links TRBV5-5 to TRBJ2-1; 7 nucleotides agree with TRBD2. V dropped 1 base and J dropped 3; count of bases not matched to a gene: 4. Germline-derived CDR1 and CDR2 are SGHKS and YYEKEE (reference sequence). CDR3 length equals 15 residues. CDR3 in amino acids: CASSLRDYSYNEQFF. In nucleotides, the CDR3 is TGTGCCAGCAGCTTGAGGGACTACAGCTACAATGAGCAGTTCTTC.

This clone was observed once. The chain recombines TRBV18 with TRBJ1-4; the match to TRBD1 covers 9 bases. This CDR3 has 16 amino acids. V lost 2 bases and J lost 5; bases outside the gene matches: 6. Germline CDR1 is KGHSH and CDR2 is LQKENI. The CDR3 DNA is TGTGCCAGCTCACCAGTCTCCGGGACAGGGAATGAAAAACTGTTTTTT. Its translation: CASSPVSGTGNEKLFF. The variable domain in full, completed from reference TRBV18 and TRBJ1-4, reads NAGVMQNPRHLVRRRGQEARLRCSPMKGHSHVYWYRQLPEEGLKFMVYLQKENIIDESGMPKERFSAEFPKEGPSILRIQQVVRGDSAAYFCASSPVSGTGNEKLFFGSGTQLSVL.

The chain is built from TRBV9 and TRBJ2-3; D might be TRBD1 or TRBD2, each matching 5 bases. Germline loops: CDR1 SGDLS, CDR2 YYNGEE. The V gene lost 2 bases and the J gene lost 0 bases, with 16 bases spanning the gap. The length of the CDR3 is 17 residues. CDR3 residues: CASSVPDGTSSTDTQYF. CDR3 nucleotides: TGTGCCAGCAGCGTGCCCGATGGGACCTCTAGCACAGATACGCAGTATTTT.

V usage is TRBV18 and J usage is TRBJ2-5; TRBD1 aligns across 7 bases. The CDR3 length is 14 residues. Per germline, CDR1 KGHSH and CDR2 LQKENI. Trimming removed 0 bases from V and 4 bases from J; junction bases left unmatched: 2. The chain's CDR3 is CASSPPKGAETQYF. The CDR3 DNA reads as TGTGCCAGCTCACCACCGAAGGGGGCAGAGACCCAGTACTTC.

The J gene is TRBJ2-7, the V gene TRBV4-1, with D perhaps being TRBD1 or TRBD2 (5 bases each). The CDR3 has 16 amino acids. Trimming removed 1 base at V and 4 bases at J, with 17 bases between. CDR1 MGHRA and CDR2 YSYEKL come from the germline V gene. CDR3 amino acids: CASSQVRGASPYEQYF. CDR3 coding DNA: TGCGCCAGCAGCCAAGTCCGAGGGGCCAGCCCTTACGAGCAGTACTTC.

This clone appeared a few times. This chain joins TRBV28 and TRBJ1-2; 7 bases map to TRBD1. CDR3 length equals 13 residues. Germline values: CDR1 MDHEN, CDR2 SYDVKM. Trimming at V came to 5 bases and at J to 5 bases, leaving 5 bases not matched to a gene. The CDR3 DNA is TGTGCCAGCAGTCGGCGACAGGGATATGGCTACACCTTC. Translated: CASSRRQGYGYTF.

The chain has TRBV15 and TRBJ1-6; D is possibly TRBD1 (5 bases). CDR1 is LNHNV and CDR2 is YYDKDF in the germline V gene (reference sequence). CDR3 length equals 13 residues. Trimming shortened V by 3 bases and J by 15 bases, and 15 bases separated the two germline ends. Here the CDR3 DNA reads TGTGCCACCAGCAGGGGGACCGGCTCTTTCCTCCACTTT. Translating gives CATSRGTGSFLHF. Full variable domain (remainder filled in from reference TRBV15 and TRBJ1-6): DAMVIQNPRYQVTQFGKPVTLSCSQTLNHNVMYWYQQKSSQAPKLLFHYYDKDFNNEADTPDNFQSRRPNTSFCFLDIRSPGLGDTAMYLCATSRGTGSFLHFGNGTRLTVT.

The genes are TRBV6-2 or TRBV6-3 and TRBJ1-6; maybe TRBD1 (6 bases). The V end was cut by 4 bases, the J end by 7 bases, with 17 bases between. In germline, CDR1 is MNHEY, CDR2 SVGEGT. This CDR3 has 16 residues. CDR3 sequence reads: CASSFLGGSSNSPLHF. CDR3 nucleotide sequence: TGTGCCAGCAGTTTCCTAGGGGGGTCTTCGAATTCACCCCTCCACTTT.